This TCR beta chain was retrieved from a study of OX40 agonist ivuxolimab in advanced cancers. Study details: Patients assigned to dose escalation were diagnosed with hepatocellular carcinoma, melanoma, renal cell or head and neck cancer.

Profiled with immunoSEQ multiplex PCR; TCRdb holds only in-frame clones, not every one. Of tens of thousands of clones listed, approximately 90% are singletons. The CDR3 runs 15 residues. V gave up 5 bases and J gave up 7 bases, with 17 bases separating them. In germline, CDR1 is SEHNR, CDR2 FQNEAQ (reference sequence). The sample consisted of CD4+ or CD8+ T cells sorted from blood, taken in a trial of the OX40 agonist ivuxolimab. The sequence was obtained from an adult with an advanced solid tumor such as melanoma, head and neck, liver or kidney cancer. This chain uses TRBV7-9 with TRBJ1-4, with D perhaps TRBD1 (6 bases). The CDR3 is CASSHLKGGGEKLFF. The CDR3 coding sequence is TGTGCCAGCAGCCATCTTAAGGGAGGGGGTGAAAAACTGTTTTTT.